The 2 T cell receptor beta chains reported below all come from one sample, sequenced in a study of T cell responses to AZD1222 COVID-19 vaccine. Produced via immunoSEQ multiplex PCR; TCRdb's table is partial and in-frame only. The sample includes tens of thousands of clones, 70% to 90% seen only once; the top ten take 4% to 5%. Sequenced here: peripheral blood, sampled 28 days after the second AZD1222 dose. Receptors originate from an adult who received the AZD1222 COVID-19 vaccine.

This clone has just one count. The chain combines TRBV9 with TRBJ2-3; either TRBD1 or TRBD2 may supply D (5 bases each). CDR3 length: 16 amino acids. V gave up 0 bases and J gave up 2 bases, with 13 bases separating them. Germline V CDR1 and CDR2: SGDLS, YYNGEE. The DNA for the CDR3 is TGTGCCAGCAGCGTAGTGGCAGGGAGTTCCACAGATACGCAGTATTTT. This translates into CASSVVAGSSTDTQYF.

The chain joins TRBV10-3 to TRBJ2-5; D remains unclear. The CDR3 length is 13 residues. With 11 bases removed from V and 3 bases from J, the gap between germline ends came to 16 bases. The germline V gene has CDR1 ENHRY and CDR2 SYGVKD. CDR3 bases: TGTGCCTCACAGACGGAGATGGAAGAGACCCAGTACTTC. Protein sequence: CASQTEMEETQYF.